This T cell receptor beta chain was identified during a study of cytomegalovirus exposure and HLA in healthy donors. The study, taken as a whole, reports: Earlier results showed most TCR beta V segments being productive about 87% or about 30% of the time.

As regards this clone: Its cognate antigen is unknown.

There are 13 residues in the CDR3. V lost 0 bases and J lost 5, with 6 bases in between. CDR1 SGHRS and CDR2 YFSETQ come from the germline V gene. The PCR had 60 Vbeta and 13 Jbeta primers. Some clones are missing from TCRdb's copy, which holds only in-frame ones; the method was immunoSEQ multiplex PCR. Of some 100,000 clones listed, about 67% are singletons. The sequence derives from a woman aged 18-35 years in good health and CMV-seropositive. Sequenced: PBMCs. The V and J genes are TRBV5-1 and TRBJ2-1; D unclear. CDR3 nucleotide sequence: TGCGCCAGCAGCTTGGATAATAACAATGAGCAGTTCTTC. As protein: CASSLDNNNEQFF. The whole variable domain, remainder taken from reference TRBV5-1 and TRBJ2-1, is KAGVTQTPRYLIKTRGQQVTLSCSPISGHRSVSWYQQTPGQGLQFLFEYFSETQRNKGNFPGRFSGRQFSNSRSEMNVSTLELGDSALYLCASSLDNNNEQFFGPGTRLTVL.